The T cell receptor beta chain under discussion was sequenced for a study of blood T cell repertoires in COVID-19. CDR1 is SGHRS and CDR2 is YFSETQ in the germline V gene. The V and J ends lost 1 base and 2 bases, in that order; junction bases with no gene match: 10. This CDR3 is 17 amino acids long. Source study methods: For nucleated cells, counts were estimated from reference gene primer amplification. Method: immunoSEQ multiplex PCR; TCRdb's copy keeps in-frame clones and lacks some. Clone size and the V and J calls come from that table; the DNA yielded D and trimming. The table includes roughly 230,000 clones, about 85% detected once.

The specimen sequenced was PBMCs or T cells enriched from blood (not recorded which). The chain joins TRBV5-1 to TRBJ1-1; 8 nucleotides match TRBD1. This TCR came from a woman aged 45-59 years who had been exposed to COVID-19. The CDR3 loop reads CASSLRLRTGKNTEAFF. The CDR3 nucleotides are TGCGCCAGCAGCTTGCGCCTCAGGACAGGGAAAAACACTGAAGCTTTCTTT.